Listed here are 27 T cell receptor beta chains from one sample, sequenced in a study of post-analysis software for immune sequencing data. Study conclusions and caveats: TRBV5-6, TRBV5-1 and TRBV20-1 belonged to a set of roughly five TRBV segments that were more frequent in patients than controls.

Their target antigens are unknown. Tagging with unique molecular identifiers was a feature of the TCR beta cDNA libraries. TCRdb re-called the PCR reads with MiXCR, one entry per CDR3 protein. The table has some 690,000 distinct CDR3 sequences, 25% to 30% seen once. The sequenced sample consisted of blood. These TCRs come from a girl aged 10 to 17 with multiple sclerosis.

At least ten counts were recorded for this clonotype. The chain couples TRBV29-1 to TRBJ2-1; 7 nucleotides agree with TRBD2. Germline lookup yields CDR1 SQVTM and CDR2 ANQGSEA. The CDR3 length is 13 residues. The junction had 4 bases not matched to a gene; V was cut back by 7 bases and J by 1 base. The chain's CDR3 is CSETSSSYNEQFF. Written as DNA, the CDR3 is TGCAGCGAGACTAGCTCGTCCTACAATGAGCAGTTCTTC.

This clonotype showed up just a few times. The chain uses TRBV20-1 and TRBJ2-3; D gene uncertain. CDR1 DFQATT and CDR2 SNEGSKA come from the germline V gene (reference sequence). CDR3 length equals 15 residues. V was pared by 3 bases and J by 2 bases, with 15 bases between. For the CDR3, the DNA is TGCAGTGCTAGCAGTGGCGTCAGACACACAGATACGCAGTATTTT. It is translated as CSASSGVRHTDTQYF.

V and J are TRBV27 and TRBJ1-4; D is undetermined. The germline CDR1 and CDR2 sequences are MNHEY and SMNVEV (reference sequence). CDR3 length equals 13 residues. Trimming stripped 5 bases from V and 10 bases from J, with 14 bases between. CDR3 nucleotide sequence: TGTGCCAGCAGTCTCTCCCCCAGTGCAAAACTGTTTTTT. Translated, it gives CASSLSPSAKLFF.

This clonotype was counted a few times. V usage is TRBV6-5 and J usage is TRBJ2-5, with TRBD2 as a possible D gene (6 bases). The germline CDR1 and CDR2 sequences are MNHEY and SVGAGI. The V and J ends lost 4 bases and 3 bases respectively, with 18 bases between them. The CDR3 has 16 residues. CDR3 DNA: TGTGCCAGCAGTTCACCTTGGTTGGGAGGAAAAGAGACCCAGTACTTC. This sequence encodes CASSSPWLGGKETQYF.

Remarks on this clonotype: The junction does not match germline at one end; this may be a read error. CDR3 nucleotides: TGTGCCAACAGCTTAGCGTGGCGCCCCTTACAAGAGACCCAGTACTTC. Residues: CANSLAWRPLQETQYF. The genes are TRBV7-2 and TRBJ2-5, with D maybe TRBD2 (5 bases). CDR3 length equals 16 residues. Germline CDR1 is SGHTA and CDR2 is FQGNSA.

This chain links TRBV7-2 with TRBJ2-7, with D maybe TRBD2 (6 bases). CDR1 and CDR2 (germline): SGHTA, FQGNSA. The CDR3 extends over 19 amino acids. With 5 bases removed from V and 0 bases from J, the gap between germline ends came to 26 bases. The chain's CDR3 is CASSPRFSSRGGNSYEQYF. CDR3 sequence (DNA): TGTGCCAGCAGCCCAAGGTTCAGCTCGCGGGGCGGCAACTCCTACGAGCAGTACTTC.

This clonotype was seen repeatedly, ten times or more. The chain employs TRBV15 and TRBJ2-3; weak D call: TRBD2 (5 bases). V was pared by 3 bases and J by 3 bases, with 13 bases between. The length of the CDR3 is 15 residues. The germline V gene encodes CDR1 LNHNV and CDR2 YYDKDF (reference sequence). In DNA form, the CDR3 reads TGTGCCACCAGCAGGACGAGGGTCGGGACAGATACGCAGTATTTT. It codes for CATSRTRVGTDTQYF.

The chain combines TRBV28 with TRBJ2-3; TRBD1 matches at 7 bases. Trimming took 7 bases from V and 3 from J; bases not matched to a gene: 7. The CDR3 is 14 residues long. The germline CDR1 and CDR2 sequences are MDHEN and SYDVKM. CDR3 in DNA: TGTGCCAGCAAACCGGGACAGCAAACAGATACGCAGTATTTT. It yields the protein CASKPGQQTDTQYF.

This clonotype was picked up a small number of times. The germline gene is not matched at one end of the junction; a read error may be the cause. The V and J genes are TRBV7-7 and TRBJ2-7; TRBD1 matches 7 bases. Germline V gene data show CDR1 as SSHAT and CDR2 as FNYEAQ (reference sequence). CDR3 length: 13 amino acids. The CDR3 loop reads CASSSDRDGEQYF. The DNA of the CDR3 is TGTGCTAGCAGCTCTGACAGGGACGGTGAGCAGTACTTC.

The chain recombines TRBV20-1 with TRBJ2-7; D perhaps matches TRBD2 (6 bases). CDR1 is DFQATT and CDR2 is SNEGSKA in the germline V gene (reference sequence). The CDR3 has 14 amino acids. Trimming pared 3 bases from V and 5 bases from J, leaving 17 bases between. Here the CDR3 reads CSARGVGGNHEQYF. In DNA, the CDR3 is TGCAGTGCTAGGGGGGTCGGGGGAAACCACGAGCAGTACTTC.

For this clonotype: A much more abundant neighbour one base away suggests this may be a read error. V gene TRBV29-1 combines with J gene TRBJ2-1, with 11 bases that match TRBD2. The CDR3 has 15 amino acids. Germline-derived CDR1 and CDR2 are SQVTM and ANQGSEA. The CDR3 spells CSAGRPGLADNGQFF. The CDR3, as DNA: TGCAGCGCGGGGAGACCGGGACTAGCGGATAATGGGCAGTTCTTC.

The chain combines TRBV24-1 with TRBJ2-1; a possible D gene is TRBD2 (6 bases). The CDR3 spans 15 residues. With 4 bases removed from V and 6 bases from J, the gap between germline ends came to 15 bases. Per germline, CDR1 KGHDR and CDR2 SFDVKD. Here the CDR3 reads CATSEAAGNLNEQFF. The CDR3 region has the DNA TGTGCCACCAGTGAGGCCGCGGGAAATCTCAATGAGCAGTTCTTC.

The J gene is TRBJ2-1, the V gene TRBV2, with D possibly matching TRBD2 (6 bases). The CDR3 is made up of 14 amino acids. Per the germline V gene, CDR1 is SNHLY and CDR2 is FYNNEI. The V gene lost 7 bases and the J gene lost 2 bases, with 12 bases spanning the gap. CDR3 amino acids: CASMRRETYNEQFF. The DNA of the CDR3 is TGTGCCAGCATGAGGAGGGAGACCTACAATGAGCAGTTCTTC.

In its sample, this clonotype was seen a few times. CDR3 loop: CASSLGGQGRYEQYF. CDR3 nucleotides: TGTGCCAGCAGCTTAGGGGGGCAGGGACGCTACGAGCAGTACTTC. V and J are TRBV11-2 and TRBJ2-7; D may be TRBD1 (6 bases). The CDR3 is made up of 15 amino acids. Looked up from germline, CDR1 is SGHAT and CDR2 is FQNNGV. V lost 1 base to trimming and J lost 3 bases, with 13 bases between them. Looking up the rest from reference TRBV11-2 and TRBJ2-7 gives the full variable domain: EAGVAQSPRYKIIEKRQSVAFWCNPISGHATLYWYQQILGQGPKLLIQFQNNGVVDDSQLPKDRFSAERLKGVDSTLKIQPAKLEDSAVYLCASSLGGQGRYEQYFGPGTRLTVT.

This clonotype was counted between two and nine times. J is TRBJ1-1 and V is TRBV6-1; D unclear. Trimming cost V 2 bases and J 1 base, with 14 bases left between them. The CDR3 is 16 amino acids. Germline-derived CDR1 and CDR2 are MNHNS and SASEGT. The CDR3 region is CASSEPGRLRNTEAFF. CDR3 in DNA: TGTGCCAGCAGTGAACCTGGGCGGCTCCGGAACACTGAAGCTTTCTTT.

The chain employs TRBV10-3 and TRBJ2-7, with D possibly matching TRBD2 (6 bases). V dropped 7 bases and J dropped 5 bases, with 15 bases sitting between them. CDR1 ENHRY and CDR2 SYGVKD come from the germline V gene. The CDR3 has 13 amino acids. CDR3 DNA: TGTGCCATCAAGGGAGGCAGGGACCACGAGCAGTACTTC. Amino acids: CAIKGGRDHEQYF.

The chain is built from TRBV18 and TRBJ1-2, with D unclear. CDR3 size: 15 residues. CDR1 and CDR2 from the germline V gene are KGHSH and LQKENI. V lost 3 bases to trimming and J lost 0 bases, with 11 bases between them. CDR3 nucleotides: TGTGCCAGCTCACCGCGGCAAGATACTAACTATGGCTACACCTTC. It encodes CASSPRQDTNYGYTF.

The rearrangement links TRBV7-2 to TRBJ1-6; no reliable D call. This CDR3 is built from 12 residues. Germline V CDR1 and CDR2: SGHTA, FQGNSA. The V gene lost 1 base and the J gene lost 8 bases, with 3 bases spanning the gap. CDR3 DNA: TGTGCCAGCAGCTTAGGGCATTCACCCCTCCACTTT. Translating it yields CASSLGHSPLHF.

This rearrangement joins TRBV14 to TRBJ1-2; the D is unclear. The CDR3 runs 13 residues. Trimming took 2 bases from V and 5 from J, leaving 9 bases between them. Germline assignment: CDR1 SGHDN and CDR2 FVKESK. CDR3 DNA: TGTGCCAGCAGCCAATTCGGTCGGTATGGCTACACCTTC. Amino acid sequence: CASSQFGRYGYTF.

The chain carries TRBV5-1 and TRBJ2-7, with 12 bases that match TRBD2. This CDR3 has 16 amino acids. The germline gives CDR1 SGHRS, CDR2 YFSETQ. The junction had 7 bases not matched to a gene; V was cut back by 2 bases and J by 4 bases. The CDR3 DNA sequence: TGCGCCAGCAGCTTCCGGACTAGCGGGACCGGTTACGAGCAGTACTTC. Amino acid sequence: CASSFRTSGTGYEQYF.

The CDR3 sequence is CSAPDNAQGLRNIQYF. CDR3 nucleotides: TGCAGTGCTCCGGATAACGCCCAGGGGCTGCGAAACATTCAGTACTTC. The chain has TRBV20-1 and TRBJ2-4, with D perhaps matching TRBD1 (6 bases). V lost 5 bases and J 6 bases, leaving 23 bases between the germline ends. Germline V gene data show CDR1 as DFQATT and CDR2 as SNEGSKA (reference sequence). The CDR3 length is 16 residues.

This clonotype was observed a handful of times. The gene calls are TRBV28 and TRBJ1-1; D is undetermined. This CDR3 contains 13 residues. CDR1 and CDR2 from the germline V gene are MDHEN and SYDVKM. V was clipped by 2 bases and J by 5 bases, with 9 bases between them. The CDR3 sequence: CASSLVVTTEAFF. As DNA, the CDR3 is TGTGCCAGCAGTTTAGTGGTAACGACTGAAGCTTTCTTT. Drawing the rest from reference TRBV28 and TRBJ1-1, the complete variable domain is DVKVTQSSRYLVKRTGEKVFLECVQDMDHENMFWYRQDPGLGLRLIYFSYDVKMKEKGDIPEGYSVSREKKERFSLILESASTNQTSMYLCASSLVVTTEAFFGQGTRLTVV.

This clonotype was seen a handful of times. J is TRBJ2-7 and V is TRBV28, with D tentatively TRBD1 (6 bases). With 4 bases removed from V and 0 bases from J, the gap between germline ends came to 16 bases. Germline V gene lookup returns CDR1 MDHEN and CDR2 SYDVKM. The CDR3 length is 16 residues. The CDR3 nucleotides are TGTGCCAGCAGTTACTCGTACAGGGTTGGCTCCTACGAGCAGTACTTC. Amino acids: CASSYSYRVGSYEQYF. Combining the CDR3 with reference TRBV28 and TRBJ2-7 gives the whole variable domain DVKVTQSSRYLVKRTGEKVFLECVQDMDHENMFWYRQDPGLGLRLIYFSYDVKMKEKGDIPEGYSVSREKKERFSLILESASTNQTSMYLCASSYSYRVGSYEQYFGPGTRLTVT.

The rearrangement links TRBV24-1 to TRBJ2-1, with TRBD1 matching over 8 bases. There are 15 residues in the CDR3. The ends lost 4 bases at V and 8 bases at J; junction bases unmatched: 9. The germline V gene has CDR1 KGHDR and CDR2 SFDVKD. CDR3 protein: CATSDPGGAKDEQFF. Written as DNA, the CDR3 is TGTGCCACCAGTGACCCAGGGGGCGCAAAAGATGAGCAGTTCTTC.

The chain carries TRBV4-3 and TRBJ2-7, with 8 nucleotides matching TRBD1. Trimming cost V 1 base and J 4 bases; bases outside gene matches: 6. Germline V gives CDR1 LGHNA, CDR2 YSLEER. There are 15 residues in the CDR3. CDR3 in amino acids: CASSQASGTGYEQYF. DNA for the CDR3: TGCGCCAGCAGCCAAGCCTCCGGGACAGGATACGAGCAGTACTTC.

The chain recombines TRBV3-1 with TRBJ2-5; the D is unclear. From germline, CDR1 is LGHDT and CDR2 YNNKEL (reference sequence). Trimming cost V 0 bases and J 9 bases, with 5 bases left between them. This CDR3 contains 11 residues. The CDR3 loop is CASSQESPQYF. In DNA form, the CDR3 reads TGTGCCAGCAGCCAAGAGAGCCCCCAGTACTTC.

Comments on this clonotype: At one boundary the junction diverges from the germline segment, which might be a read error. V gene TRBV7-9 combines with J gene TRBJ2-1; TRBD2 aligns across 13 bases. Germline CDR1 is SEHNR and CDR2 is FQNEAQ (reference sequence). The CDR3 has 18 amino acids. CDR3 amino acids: CTSSKTTSGGSPYNEQFF. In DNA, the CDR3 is TGTACCAGCAGCAAGACGACTAGCGGGGGGAGTCCCTACAATGAGCAGTTCTTC.